This is a list of T cell receptor beta chains from one sample in a study of blood T cells in healthy people across ages. TCRdb redid the calling of the 5' RACE reads with MiXCR, one entry per CDR3 protein. The repertoire consists of 800,000 to 950,000 distinct CDR3 sequences, with just under 30% occurring once and the leading ten covering roughly 10%. The same data also contributed to another study, on T cells of mothers and their children.

Sample: blood. The receptors were sampled from a woman aged 40 to 55 in good health. The CDR3 runs from the conserved cysteine through the conserved F or W. Each record gives: J gene, D gene, V gene, clone size, CDR3 DNA, CDR3 protein. D genes are given only for firm matches. Clone size is shown for a subset of rows, as once, few, many or a class of expanded clone.

>TRBJ1-1|.|TRBV28|few
TGTGCCAGCAGTCCGAGGTGGGGGGCAGTCACTGAAGCTTTCTTT
CASSPRWGAVTEAFF
>TRBJ2-3|TRBD2|TRBV28|.
TGTGCCAGCAGCTCCGGACTAGCGGGGGGGAGAGATACGCAGTATTTT
CASSSGLAGGRDTQYF
>TRBJ2-1|.|TRBV7-2|few
TGTACCAGCAGTAAAGGGTGGGGCAGCAGCTCCTACAATGAGCAGTTCTTC
CTSSKGWGSSSYNEQFF
>TRBJ2-7|.|TRBV7-2|many
TGTGCCAGCAGCGACGTGGGCGGGGGCTCCTCCTACGAGCAGTACTTC
CASSDVGGGSSYEQYF
>TRBJ2-1|TRBD2|TRBV4-1|.
TGCGCCAGCAGCCAAGGCCTCCCGAGCGGGGGGTTCCATGAGCAGTTCTTC
CASSQGLPSGGFHEQFF
>TRBJ2-3|TRBD2|TRBV10-3|few
TGTGCCATCAGTGAGTCGGGGAGCGGGGTAAGCACAGATACGCAGTATTTT
CAISESGSGVSTDTQYF
>TRBJ1-2|.|TRBV3-1|.
TGTGCCAGCAGCCAGAGGGATTCCTATGGCTACACCTTC
CASSQRDSYGYTF
>TRBJ2-7|TRBD2|TRBV7-2|.
TGTGCCAGCAGCCTTGGGAGGGTCCCCTACGAGCAGTACTTC
CASSLGRVPYEQYF
>TRBJ2-1|.|TRBV7-3|.
TGTGCCAGCAGCGTACTGACAGTAACTTTCAATGAGCAGTTCTTC
CASSVLTVTFNEQFF
>TRBJ2-1|.|TRBV20-1|.
TGCAGTGCCTCGACTGGCGGGGCCGCTGAGCAGTTCTTC
CSASTGGAAEQFF
>TRBJ2-1|.|TRBV2|.
TGTGCCAGCAGTGAAGTGCCGGTTCCGGGGAATGAGCAGTTCTTC
CASSEVPVPGNEQFF
>TRBJ2-3|TRBD2|TRBV5-4|few
TGTGCCAGCAGCCCTACCCGGGGGGGACTTGAAGATACGCAGTATTTT
CASSPTRGGLEDTQYF
>TRBJ2-1|.|TRBV20-1|many
TGCAGTGCTCTCAGCGCCCCAGACTACAATGAGCAGTTCTTC
CSALSAPDYNEQFF
>TRBJ2-5|.|TRBV7-2|many
TGTGCCAGCAGCTTAGCGCTAAGAGGGCAAGAGACCCAGTACTTC
CASSLALRGQETQYF
>TRBJ2-7|.|TRBV20-1|few
TGCAGTGCTTTCGACAGGCACGGCTCCTACGAGCAGTACTTC
CSAFDRHGSYEQYF
>TRBJ1-2|TRBD1|TRBV20-1|.
TGCAGTGCCGACAGGGGCCTACCCTATGGCTACACCTTC
CSADRGLPYGYTF
>TRBJ2-2|.|TRBV12-3/TRBV12-4|.
TGTGCCAGCACCGACTGGAGGACAGCGGTCACCGGGGAGCTGTTTTTT
CASTDWRTAVTGELFF
>TRBJ2-7|TRBD1|TRBV7-2|many
TGTGCCAGCATGCGGGACAGGGGCGCTTACGAGCAGTACTTC
CASMRDRGAYEQYF
>TRBJ1-1|.|TRBV29-1|many
TGCAGCGCTGCCCTCGAGGTAGCTTTCTTT
CSAALEVAFF
>TRBJ2-1|TRBD1|TRBV7-9|.
TGTGCCAGCAGCTCGCCCGGGACAGATAACAATGAGCAGTTCTTC
CASSSPGTDNNEQFF
>TRBJ2-5|TRBD2|TRBV7-2|many
TGTGCCAGCAGCTTTAGACGGGGGGGGGCAGAGACCCAGTACTTC
CASSFRRGGAETQYF
>TRBJ2-4|.|TRBV19|.
TGTGCCAGCGCCAGATCTGGCAGGGAAAACATTCAGTACTTC
CASARSGRENIQYF
>TRBJ2-7|.|TRBV2|few
TGTGCCAGCACTAGGACAGCGAATGAGCAGTACTTC
CASTRTANEQYF
>TRBJ1-1|.|TRBV11-3|.
TGTGCCAGCAGCTTAAGCTCGGGGTCCACTGAAGCTTTCTTT
CASSLSSGSTEAFF
>TRBJ1-5|.|TRBV6-6|.
TGTGCCAGCAGTTACCCACAGGCTAGCAATCAGCCCCAGCATTTT
CASSYPQASNQPQHF
>TRBJ2-6|.|TRBV25-1|many
TGTGCCAGTAGACCTGGGGGCGCAGCTCCTGGGGCCAACGTCCTGACTTTC
CASRPGGAAPGANVLTF
>TRBJ1-2|.|TRBV27|many
TGTGCCAGCAGTTTGTCCCCTAGACGGGGGCGTAGTGACTATGGCTACACCTTC
CASSLSPRRGRSDYGYTF
>TRBJ2-1|.|TRBV7-2|once
TGTGCCAGCAGCTTTTTTGTCGGGGCAGAGGCGTCCTACGAGCAGTTCTTC
CASSFFVGAEASYEQFF
>TRBJ2-7|.|TRBV6-1|many
TGTGCCAGCAGTGAACCAGGGGGAGGCTACGAGCAGTACTTC
CASSEPGGGYEQYF
>TRBJ1-2|.|TRBV7-9|.
TGTGCCAGCAGCTCTGAAGGGTCCGGCTACACCTTC
CASSSEGSGYTF
>TRBJ2-5|TRBD2|TRBV24-1|few
TGTGCCACCAGTGTTGGGACTAGCGGCGGTGAGACCCAGTACTTC
CATSVGTSGGETQYF
>TRBJ2-3|.|TRBV7-9|many
TGTGCCAGCAGCTTAGAGGCCGGAACAGGGAATCAAGATACGCAGTATTTT
CASSLEAGTGNQDTQYF
>TRBJ2-2|.|TRBV12-5|.
TGTGCTAGTGGTTTGAGCCGGGCCCCGAACACCGGGGAGCTGTTTTTT
CASGLSRAPNTGELFF